Sequencing of this TCR beta chain was carried out in a study of metastatic and nonmetastatic thyroid tumors. Study at large: It was across blood and tumor or nodule tissue from malignant and benign thyroid patients that repertoires were compared. Study conclusions and caveats: Benign nodules were reported to have significantly lower TCR beta diversity than malignant thyroid tumors, in blood and tumor.

MiXCR re-clonotyped the PCR reads for TCRdb. The sample lists 30,000 to 40,000 clones; about a sixth were seen once. The table lists this clone with many counts. Its specificity is unknown. Other DNA sequences in this specimen translate into the identical CDR3. All patients were untreated before thyroid surgery. This CDR3 spans 14 amino acids. Germline CDR1 SGDLS, CDR2 YYNGEE. The V and J ends lost 2 bases and 6 bases respectively, with 13 bases between them. The sample taken for sequencing was blood. The receptor was derived from a male donor with papillary thyroid cancer or a benign thyroid nodule (not recorded which). Some clones in this sample may be carry-over from other donors' samples. This chain joins TRBV9 and TRBJ2-3; a possible D gene is TRBD2 (5 bases). The CDR3: CASSVSDGGDTQYF. The CDR3 DNA follows: TGTGCCAGCAGCGTCTCTGACGGCGGGGATACGCAGTATTTT. Full variable domain (missing parts from reference TRBV9 and TRBJ2-3): DSGVTQTPKHLITATGQRVTLRCSPRSGDLSVYWYQQSLDQGLQFLIQYYNGEERAKGNILERFSAQQFPDLHSELNLSSLELGDSALYFCASSVSDGGDTQYFGPGTRLTVL.